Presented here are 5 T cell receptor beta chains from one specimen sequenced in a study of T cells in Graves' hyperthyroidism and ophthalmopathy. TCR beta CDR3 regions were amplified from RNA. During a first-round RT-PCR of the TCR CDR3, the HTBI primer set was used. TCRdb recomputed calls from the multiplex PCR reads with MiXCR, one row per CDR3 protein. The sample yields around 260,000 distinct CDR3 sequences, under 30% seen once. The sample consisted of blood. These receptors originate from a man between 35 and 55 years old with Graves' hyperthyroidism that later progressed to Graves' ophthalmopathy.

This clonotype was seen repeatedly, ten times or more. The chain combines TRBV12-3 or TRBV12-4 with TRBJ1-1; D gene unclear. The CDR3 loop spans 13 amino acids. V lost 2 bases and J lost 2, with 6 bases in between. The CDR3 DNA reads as TGTGCCAGCAGTTTAACAGTAAACACTGAAGCTTTCTTT. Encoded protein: CASSLTVNTEAFF.

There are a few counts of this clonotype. Here the CDR3 reads CSVRGGIPEAFF. The CDR3 DNA reads TGCAGCGTTCGCGGGGGGATCCCTGAAGCTTTCTTT. The chain combines TRBV29-1 with TRBJ1-1; a weak D match, TRBD1 (5 bases). The germline CDR1 and CDR2 sequences are SQVTM and ANQGSEA. V lost 5 bases and J 6 bases, leaving 13 bases between the germline ends. The CDR3 has 12 residues. The full variable domain, completed using reference TRBV29-1 and TRBJ1-1, is SAVISQKPSRDICQRGTSLTIQCQVDSQVTMMFWYRQQPGQSLTLIATANQGSEATYESGFVIDKFPISRPNLTFSTLTVSNMSPEDSSIYLCSVRGGIPEAFFGQGTRLTVV.

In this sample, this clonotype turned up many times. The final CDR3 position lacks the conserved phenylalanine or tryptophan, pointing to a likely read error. CDR3 nucleotide sequence: TGCGCCAGCAGCTCCGGGACAACCACCGGGGAGCTGTTTCTT. It codes for CASSSGTTTGELFL. The chain recombines TRBV5-1 with TRBJ2-2; TRBD1 is a possible D gene (6 bases). Trimming pared 3 bases from V and 4 bases from J, leaving 10 bases between. CDR3 length equals 14 residues. Germline V gene data show CDR1 as SGHRS and CDR2 as YFSETQ.

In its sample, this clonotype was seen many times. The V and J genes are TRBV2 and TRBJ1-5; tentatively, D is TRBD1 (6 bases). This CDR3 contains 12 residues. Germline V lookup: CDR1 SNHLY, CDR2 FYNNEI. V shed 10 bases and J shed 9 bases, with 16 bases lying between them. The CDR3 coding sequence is TGTGCCACCAGACAGGACCAAGGGCCCCAGCATTTT. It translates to CATRQDQGPQHF.

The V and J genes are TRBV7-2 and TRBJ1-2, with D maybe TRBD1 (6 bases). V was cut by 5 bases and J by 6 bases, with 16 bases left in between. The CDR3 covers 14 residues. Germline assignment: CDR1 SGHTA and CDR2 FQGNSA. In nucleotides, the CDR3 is TGTGCCAGCAGCCCTTATCCGGGGGCGAATGGCTACACCTTC. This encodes CASSPYPGANGYTF.